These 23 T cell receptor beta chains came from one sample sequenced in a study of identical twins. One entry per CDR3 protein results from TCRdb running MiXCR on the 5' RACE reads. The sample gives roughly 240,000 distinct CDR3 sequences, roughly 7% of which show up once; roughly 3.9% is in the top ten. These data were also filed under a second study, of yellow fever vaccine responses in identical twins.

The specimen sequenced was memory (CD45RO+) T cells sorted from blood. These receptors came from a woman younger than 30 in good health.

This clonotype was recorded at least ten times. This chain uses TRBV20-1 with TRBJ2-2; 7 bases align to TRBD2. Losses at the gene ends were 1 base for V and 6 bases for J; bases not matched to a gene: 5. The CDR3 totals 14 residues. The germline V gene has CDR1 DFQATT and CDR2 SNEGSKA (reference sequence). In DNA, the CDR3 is TGCAGTGCTAGAGCCGGACTAGTCGCCGGGGAGCTGTTTTTT. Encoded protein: CSARAGLVAGELFF.

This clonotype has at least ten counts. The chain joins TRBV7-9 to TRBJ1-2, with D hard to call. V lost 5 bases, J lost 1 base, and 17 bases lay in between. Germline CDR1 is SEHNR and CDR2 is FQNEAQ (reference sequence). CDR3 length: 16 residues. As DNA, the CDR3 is TGTGCCAGCAGCCCGGACTCATGGGAAATTAACTATGGCTACACCTTC. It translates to CASSPDSWEINYGYTF.

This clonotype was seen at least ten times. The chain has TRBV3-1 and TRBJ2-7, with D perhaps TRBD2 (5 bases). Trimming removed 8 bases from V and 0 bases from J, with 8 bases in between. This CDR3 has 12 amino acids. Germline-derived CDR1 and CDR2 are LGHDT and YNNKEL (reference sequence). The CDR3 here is CASGRNSYEQYF. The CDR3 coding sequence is TGTGCCAGCGGGAGAAACTCCTACGAGCAGTACTTC.

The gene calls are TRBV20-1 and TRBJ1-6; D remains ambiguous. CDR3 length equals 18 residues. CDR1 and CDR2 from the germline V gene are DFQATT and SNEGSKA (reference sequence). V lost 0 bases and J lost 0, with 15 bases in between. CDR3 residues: CSARDVSRSNSYNSPLHF. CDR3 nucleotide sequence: TGCAGTGCTAGAGATGTAAGCCGGAGTAACTCCTATAATTCACCCCTCCACTTT.

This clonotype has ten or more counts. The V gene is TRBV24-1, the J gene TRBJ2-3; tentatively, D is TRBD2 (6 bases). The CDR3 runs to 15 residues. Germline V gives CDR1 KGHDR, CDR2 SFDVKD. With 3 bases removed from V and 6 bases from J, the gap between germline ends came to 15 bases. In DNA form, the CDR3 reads TGTGCCACCAGTGATACTTCGGGACTGCGGGATACGCAGTATTTT. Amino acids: CATSDTSGLRDTQYF.

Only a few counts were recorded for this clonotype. The CDR3, as DNA: TGTGCCAGCAGAAGGACTAGCTCGCATGAGCAGTTCTTC. Its protein is CASRRTSSHEQFF. The chain links TRBV28 to TRBJ2-1; 8 nucleotides agree with TRBD2. Germline V gives CDR1 MDHEN, CDR2 SYDVKM. Unmatched junction bases numbered 6, after V lost 6 bases and J lost 8 bases. This CDR3 has 13 residues.

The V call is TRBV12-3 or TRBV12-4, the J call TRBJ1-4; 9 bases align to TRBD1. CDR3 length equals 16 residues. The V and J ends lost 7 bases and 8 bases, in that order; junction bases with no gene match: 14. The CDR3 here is CASTYVVGQGGEKLFF. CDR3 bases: TGTGCCAGCACATACGTTGTGGGACAGGGAGGAGAAAAACTGTTTTTT.

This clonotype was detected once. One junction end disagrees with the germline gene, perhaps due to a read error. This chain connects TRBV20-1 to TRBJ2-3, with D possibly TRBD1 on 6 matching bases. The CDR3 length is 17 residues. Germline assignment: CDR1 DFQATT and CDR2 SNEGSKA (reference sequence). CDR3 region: CCANRRIPGDRTDTQYF. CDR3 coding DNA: TGCTGTGCTAACCGTAGGATTCCAGGGGATCGCACAGATACGCAGTATTTT.

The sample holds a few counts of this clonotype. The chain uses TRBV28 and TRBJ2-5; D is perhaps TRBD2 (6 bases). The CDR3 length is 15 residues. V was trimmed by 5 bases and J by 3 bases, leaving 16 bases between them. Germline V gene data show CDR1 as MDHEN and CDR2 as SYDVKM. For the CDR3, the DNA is TGTGCCAGCAGTCCGGGTGGTGGCGGGAAAGAGACCCAGTACTTC. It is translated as CASSPGGGGKETQYF. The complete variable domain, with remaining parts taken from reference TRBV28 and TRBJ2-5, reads DVKVTQSSRYLVKRTGEKVFLECVQDMDHENMFWYRQDPGLGLRLIYFSYDVKMKEKGDIPEGYSVSREKKERFSLILESASTNQTSMYLCASSPGGGGKETQYFGPGTRLLVL.

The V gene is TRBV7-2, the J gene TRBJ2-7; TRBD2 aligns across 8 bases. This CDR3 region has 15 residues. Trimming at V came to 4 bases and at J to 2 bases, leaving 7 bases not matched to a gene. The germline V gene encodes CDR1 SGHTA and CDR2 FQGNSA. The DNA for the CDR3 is TGTGCCAGCAGCTCCCCTACGGGGGGGACCTACGAGCAGTACGTC. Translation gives CASSSPTGGTYEQYV.

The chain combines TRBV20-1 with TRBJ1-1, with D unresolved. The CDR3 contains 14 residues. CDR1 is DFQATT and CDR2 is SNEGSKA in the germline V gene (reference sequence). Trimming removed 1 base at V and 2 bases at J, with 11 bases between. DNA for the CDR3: TGCAGTGCTAGAGGTGACAAACCAAACACTGAAGCTTTCTTT. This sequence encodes CSARGDKPNTEAFF.

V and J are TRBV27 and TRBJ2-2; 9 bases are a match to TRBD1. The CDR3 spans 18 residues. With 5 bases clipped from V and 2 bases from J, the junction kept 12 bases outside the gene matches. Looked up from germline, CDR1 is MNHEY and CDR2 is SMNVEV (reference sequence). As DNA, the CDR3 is TGTGCCAGCAGTACCCCCCTCGGGACAGGGAGAAACACCGGGGAGCTGTTTTTT. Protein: CASSTPLGTGRNTGELFF.

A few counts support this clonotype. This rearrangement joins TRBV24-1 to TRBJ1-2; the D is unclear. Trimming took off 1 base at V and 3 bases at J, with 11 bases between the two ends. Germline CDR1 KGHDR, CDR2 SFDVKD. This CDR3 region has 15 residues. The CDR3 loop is CATSDFPGEDYGYTF. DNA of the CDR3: TGTGCCACCAGTGATTTCCCGGGAGAGGACTATGGCTACACCTTC.

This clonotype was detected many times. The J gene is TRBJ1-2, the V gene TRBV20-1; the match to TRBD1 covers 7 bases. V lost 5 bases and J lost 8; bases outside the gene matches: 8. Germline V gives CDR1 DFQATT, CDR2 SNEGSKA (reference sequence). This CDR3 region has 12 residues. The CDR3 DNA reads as TGCAGTGCTTCCACAGGGGTTGGAGGCTACACCTTC. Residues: CSASTGVGGYTF.

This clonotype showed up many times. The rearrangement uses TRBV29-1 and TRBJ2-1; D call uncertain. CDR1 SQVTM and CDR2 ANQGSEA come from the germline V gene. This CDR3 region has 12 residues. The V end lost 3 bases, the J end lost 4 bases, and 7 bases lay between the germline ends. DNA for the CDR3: TGCAGCGTTGATAAGACTTACAATGAGCAGTTCTTC. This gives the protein CSVDKTYNEQFF.

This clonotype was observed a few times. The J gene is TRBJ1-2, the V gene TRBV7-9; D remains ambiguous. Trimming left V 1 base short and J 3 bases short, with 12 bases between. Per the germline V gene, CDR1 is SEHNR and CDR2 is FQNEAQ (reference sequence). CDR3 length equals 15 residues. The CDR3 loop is CASSLVGRTHYGYTF. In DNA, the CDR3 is TGTGCCAGCAGCTTAGTAGGGAGGACGCACTATGGCTACACCTTC.

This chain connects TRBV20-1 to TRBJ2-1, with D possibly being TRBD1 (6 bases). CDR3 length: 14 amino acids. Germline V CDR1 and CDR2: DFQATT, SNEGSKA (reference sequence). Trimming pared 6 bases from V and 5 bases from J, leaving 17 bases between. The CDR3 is CSAYPDRPNNEQFF. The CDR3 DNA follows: TGCAGTGCATATCCGGACAGACCAAACAATGAGCAGTTCTTC.

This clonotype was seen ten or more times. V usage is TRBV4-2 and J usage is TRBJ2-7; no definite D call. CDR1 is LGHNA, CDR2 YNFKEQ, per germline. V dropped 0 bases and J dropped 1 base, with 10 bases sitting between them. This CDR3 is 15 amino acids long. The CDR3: CASSQDSELSYEQYF. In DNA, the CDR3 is TGTGCCAGCAGCCAAGATTCTGAGTTATCCTACGAGCAGTACTTC.

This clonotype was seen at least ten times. DNA for the CDR3: TGTGCCTCCGGGACAGGGACTTACGAGCAGTACTTC. This codes for CASGTGTYEQYF. The chain recombines TRBV12-3 or TRBV12-4 with TRBJ2-7, with 9 bases that match TRBD1. Germline trimming cut 11 bases from V and 4 bases from J; bases unmatched to any gene: 6. The CDR3 runs 12 residues.

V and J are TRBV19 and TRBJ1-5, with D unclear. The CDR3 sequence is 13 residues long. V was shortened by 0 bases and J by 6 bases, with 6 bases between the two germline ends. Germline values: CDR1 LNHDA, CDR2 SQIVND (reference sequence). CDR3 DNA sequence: TGTGCCAGTAGTATAGACCACACTCAGCCCCAGCATTTT. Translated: CASSIDHTQPQHF.

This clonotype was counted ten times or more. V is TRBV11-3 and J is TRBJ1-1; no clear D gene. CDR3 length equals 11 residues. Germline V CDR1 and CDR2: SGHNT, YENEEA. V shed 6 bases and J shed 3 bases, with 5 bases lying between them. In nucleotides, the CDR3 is TGTGCCAGCAGGGCTTACACTGAAGCTTTCTTT. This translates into CASRAYTEAFF. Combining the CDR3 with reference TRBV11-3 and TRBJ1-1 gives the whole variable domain EAGVVQSPRYKIIEKKQPVAFWCNPISGHNTLYWYLQNLGQGPELLIRYENEEAVDDSQLPKDRFSAERLKGVDSTLKIQPAELGDSAVYLCASRAYTEAFFGQGTRLTVV.

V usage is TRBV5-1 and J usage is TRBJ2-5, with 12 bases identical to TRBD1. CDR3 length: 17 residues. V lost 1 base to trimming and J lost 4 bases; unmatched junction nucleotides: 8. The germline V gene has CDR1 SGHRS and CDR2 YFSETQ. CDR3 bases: TGCGCCAGCAGCTTGTCCGGGACAGGGGGCGCGAGAGAGACCCAGTACTTC. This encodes CASSLSGTGGARETQYF.

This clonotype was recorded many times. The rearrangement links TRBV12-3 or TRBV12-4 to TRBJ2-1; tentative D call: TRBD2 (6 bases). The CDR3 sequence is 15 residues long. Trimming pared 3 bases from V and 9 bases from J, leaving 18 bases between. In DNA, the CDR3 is TGTGCCAGCAGTTTCGATAGACTAGTTTCGAGTGAGCAGTTCTTC. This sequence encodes CASSFDRLVSSEQFF.